This T cell receptor beta chain was sequenced for a study of radiotherapy plus CTLA-4 blockade in lung cancer. As for this clone: This likely reflects a read error, since a far larger clone is one base away.

TCRdb's copy holds only in-frame clones and misses some; the assay was immunoSEQ multiplex PCR. The sample contains approximately 77,000 clones, 60% to 85% of which appear only once. The V end lost 0 bases, the J end lost 7 bases, and 10 bases lay between the germline ends. The germline gives CDR1 SGHRS, CDR2 YFSETQ. The CDR3 is made up of 14 amino acids. Each patient with chemo-refractory metastatic non-small-cell lung cancer was treated with focal radiation plus CTLA-4 blockade using ipilimumab. The gene calls are TRBV5-1 and TRBJ2-2; D possibly corresponds to TRBD1 (6 bases). The starting material was peripheral blood, obtained from a patient treated with radiotherapy plus ipilimumab. This TCR derives from a human donor with non-small cell lung cancer whose response to radiotherapy plus ipilimumab could not be evaluated. Some clones in this sample may be carry-over from other donors' samples. The DNA of the CDR3 is TGCGCCAGCAGCTTGGGGGGGCGCGACGGGGAGCTGTTTTTT. It is translated as CASSLGGRDGELFF.